The text below deals with one T cell receptor (beta chain). Its antigen is undetermined. A read error may explain this, as a much larger clone is one base away. This sample stems from a study of blood T cells in healthy people across ages. Points from the study as a whole: Long-lived donors carried more naive CD4+ cells and greater diversity than aged donors.

Peripheral blood was drawn, roughly 10 milliliters per donor. Per sample, extraction of total RNA gave at least 5.5 micrograms in every case. This CDR3 region has 12 residues. V lost 5 bases, J lost 13 bases, and 9 bases stayed unmatched. Germline-derived CDR1 and CDR2 are SGHAT and FQNNGV. Combining a sample-barcoded 5' primer with a J-beta primer mix, a second PCR ran for roughly 7 to 12 cycles. One entry per CDR3 protein results from TCRdb running MiXCR on the 5' RACE reads. The table shows 650,000 to 950,000 distinct CDR3 sequences, with around 43% occurring only once. Sequencing input: blood. V gene TRBV11-2 combines with J gene TRBJ2-5; TRBD2 agrees at 8 bases. The clonotype comes from a man aged 55 to 70 in good health. This CDR3 is CASSPAGTSAYF. For the CDR3, the DNA is TGTGCCAGCAGCCCGGCCGGGACTAGTGCGTACTTC.